One sample yielded the 18 T cell receptor beta chains listed below, sequenced in a study of blood T cell repertoires in COVID-19. Only in-frame clones appear in the TCRdb table, and some are missing; sequencing was by immunoSEQ multiplex PCR. The table lists around 100,000 clones, approximately 85% of them singletons. Sequencing used peripheral blood. These receptors all stem from a man aged 60 to 75 with acute or convalescent COVID-19.

The CDR3 sequence: CASSLLLAAPTDTQYF. CDR3 in DNA: TGTGCCAGCAGCTTGTTACTAGCGGCCCCCACAGATACGCAGTATTTT. The rearrangement links TRBV5-4 to TRBJ2-3; TRBD2 matches 8 bases. Looked up from germline, CDR1 is SGHNT and CDR2 is YYREEE (reference sequence). This CDR3 comprises 16 residues. The J segment lost 2 bases and the V segment lost 1 base, leaving 6 bases of the junction unmatched.

The chain employs TRBV13 and TRBJ1-6; unclear D gene. V dropped 0 bases and J dropped 7 bases, with 13 bases sitting between them. Germline V CDR1 and CDR2: PRHDT, FYEKMQ (reference sequence). This CDR3 has 16 amino acids. The CDR3 DNA is TGTGCCAGCAGCTTAGGTGGCAGGCCGCTGAATTCACCCCTCCACTTT. It codes for CASSLGGRPLNSPLHF.

This chain uses TRBV6-4 with TRBJ1-1; D might be TRBD1 (6 bases). There are 13 residues in the CDR3. The V end was cut by 5 bases, the J end by 6 bases, with 13 bases between. From germline, CDR1 is MRHNA and CDR2 SNTAGT. In DNA, the CDR3 is TGTGCCAGCAGTTTGACAGGTTTCTCTGAAGCTTTCTTT. Its protein is CASSLTGFSEAFF.

This chain joins TRBV6-5 and TRBJ1-1, with a possible D match to TRBD1 (5 bases). The germline V gene has CDR1 MNHEY and CDR2 SVGAGI. Trimming shortened V by 7 bases and J by 1 base, and 16 bases separated the two germline ends. CDR3 size: 15 residues. In nucleotides, the CDR3 is TGTGCCAGCAATATGGACGGGACTTGGAACACTGAAGCTTTCTTT. It specifies CASNMDGTWNTEAFF.

This clone was seen more than once but under ten times. The V gene is TRBV25-1, the J gene TRBJ2-6; weak D call: TRBD2 (7 bases). The germline CDR1 and CDR2 sequences are MGHDK and SYGVNS. V shed 5 bases and J shed 3 bases, with 14 bases lying between them. This CDR3 comprises 16 residues. The CDR3 DNA sequence: TGTGCCAGCAGTAGGGGGAGGGGTCATGGGGCCAACGTCCTGACTTTC. Protein sequence: CASSRGRGHGANVLTF.

CDR3 DNA sequence: TGTGCCAGTAGTACCCCTGACAGCCCTAGCAATCAGCCCCAGCATTTT. It translates to CASSTPDSPSNQPQHF. The chain recombines TRBV19 with TRBJ1-5; D is possibly TRBD1 (5 bases). CDR1 and CDR2 (germline): LNHDA, SQIVND (reference sequence). Trimming removed 4 bases from V and 0 bases from J, with 13 bases in between. The CDR3 contains 16 residues. The full variable domain, with the rest looked up from reference TRBV19 and TRBJ1-5, is DGGITQSPKYLFRKEGQNVTLSCEQNLNHDAMYWYRQDPGQGLRLIYYSQIVNDFQKGDIAEGYSVSREKKESFPLTVTSAQKNPTAFYLCASSTPDSPSNQPQHFGDGTRLSIL.

The rearrangement joins TRBV5-1 to TRBJ2-2; 8 bases map to TRBD1. The CDR3 length is 15 residues. Trimming cost V 6 bases and J 2 bases; bases outside gene matches: 6. Per the germline V gene, CDR1 is SGHRS and CDR2 is YFSETQ. The CDR3 DNA reads TGCGCCAGCACCTCGGACAGGGCTAACACCGGGGAGCTGTTTTTT. Translation gives CASTSDRANTGELFF.

Only one count was recorded for this clone. The V call is TRBV11-2, the J call TRBJ1-2; no firm D call. Trimming left V 3 bases short and J 1 base short, with 3 bases between. CDR1 is SGHAT, CDR2 FQNNGV, per germline. This CDR3 is built from 12 residues. CDR3 coding DNA: TGTGCCAGCAGCTTCAGTAACTATGGCTACACCTTC. Translated: CASSFSNYGYTF.

The sample holds a few counts of this clone. This chain uses TRBV13 with TRBJ1-1, with D maybe TRBD1 (5 bases). V lost 5 bases and J 1 base, leaving 8 bases between the germline ends. The CDR3 covers 13 residues. In germline, CDR1 is PRHDT, CDR2 FYEKMQ (reference sequence). For the CDR3, the DNA is TGTGCCAGCAGCCGGACACGGAACACTGAAGCTTTCTTT. Translating it yields CASSRTRNTEAFF.

V usage is TRBV19 and J usage is TRBJ1-1; possible D gene TRBD1, 6 bases. The germline V and J ends were trimmed by 5 bases and 1 base, with 14 bases remaining between them. The germline V gene has CDR1 LNHDA and CDR2 SQIVND (reference sequence). CDR3 size: 15 residues. In DNA form, the CDR3 reads TGTGCCAGTAGTCCCTCGACAGGTTGGAACACTGAAGCTTTCTTT. Residues: CASSPSTGWNTEAFF.

This chain connects TRBV7-9 to TRBJ1-1; the D is unclear. The CDR3 is 14 residues long. Deletions cut 5 bases from V and 1 base from J, with 11 bases between. The germline gives CDR1 SEHNR, CDR2 FQNEAQ (reference sequence). CDR3 protein: CASSPRNWNTEAFF. For the CDR3, the DNA is TGTGCCAGCAGCCCACGCAACTGGAACACTGAAGCTTTCTTT.

The chain carries TRBV30 and TRBJ1-2; 8 bases fit TRBD1. This CDR3 region has 12 residues. V was pared by 2 bases and J by 8 bases, with 4 bases of the junction left unmatched. CDR1 GTSNPN and CDR2 SVGIG come from the germline V gene (reference sequence). The CDR3 sequence is CAWSSWTGGYTF. Here the CDR3 DNA reads TGTGCCTGGAGTAGTTGGACAGGGGGCTACACCTTC.

V usage is TRBV19 and J usage is TRBJ1-4; D remains unclear. Trimming took off 3 bases at V and 0 bases at J, with 23 bases between the two ends. The germline V gene encodes CDR1 LNHDA and CDR2 SQIVND (reference sequence). The CDR3 contains 20 residues. The DNA for the CDR3 is TGTGCCAGTAGTATTACTTCTTCATACGGGAGCATTGCAACTAATGAAAAACTGTTTTTT. It yields the protein CASSITSSYGSIATNEKLFF.

This clone was detected a few times. This chain joins TRBV7-3 and TRBJ2-1; a possible D gene is TRBD2 (6 bases). Per germline, CDR1 SGHTA and CDR2 FQGTGA. There are 15 residues in the CDR3. Trimming took 4 bases from V and 7 from J, leaving 17 bases between them. The CDR3 sequence is CASSSGTPLPNEQFF. In DNA form, the CDR3 reads TGTGCCAGCAGCTCCGGGACTCCGCTGCCTAATGAGCAGTTCTTC.

The CDR3 loop is CASSLDRVGTGRYEQYF. CDR3 sequence (DNA): TGTGCCAGCAGCTTAGATCGGGTCGGAACAGGTCGGTACGAGCAGTACTTC. The chain carries TRBV11-3 and TRBJ2-7; weak D call: TRBD1 (5 bases). Germline CDR1 is SGHNT and CDR2 is YENEEA. The CDR3 loop spans 17 amino acids. V was clipped by 0 bases and J by 4 bases, with 19 bases between them. The full variable domain, with the rest looked up from reference TRBV11-3 and TRBJ2-7, is EAGVVQSPRYKIIEKKQPVAFWCNPISGHNTLYWYLQNLGQGPELLIRYENEEAVDDSQLPKDRFSAERLKGVDSTLKIQPAELGDSAVYLCASSLDRVGTGRYEQYFGPGTRLTVT.

The chain has TRBV4-1 and TRBJ2-1; TRBD2 matches at 10 bases. The germline V gene has CDR1 MGHRA and CDR2 YSYEKL. The junction had 13 bases not matched to a gene; V was cut back by 6 bases and J by 5 bases. The CDR3 is 17 residues long. The CDR3 nucleotides are TGCGCCAGCAGACCCAGGGGATTAGCGGGAGGCCACAATGAGCAGTTCTTC. It codes for CASRPRGLAGGHNEQFF.

This chain uses TRBV29-1 with TRBJ2-3; 10 bases are a match to TRBD1. The ends lost 6 bases at V and 12 bases at J; junction bases unmatched: 6. Germline CDR1 reads SQVTM; CDR2 reads ANQGSEA. The CDR3 spans 11 residues. The CDR3 DNA reads as TGCAGCGTCGGACAGGGGGGGAAACAGTATTTT. Its translation: CSVGQGGKQYF.

The chain uses TRBV27 and TRBJ2-3, with TRBD2 matching over 11 bases. Germline V lookup: CDR1 MNHEY, CDR2 SMNVEV (reference sequence). With 1 base clipped from V and 5 bases from J, the junction kept 2 bases outside the gene matches. The CDR3 sequence is 15 residues long. The CDR3 region is CASSLYTSGGDTQYF. The CDR3 DNA sequence: TGTGCCAGCAGTTTATATACTAGCGGGGGAGATACGCAGTATTTT.